The TCR beta chain described here comes from a study of blood T cells in healthy people across ages. Alongside a J-beta primer mix, a sample-barcoded 5' primer served in a second PCR lasting about 7 to 12 cycles. Every molecule of cDNA carried a tag from a template-switch adaptor with 12 random nucleotides. MiXCR, run by TCRdb on the 5' RACE reads, gives a single entry per CDR3 protein. The sample carries hundreds of thousands of distinct CDR3 sequences, 40% to 65% recorded once. This CDR3 comprises 15 residues. V lost 1 base to trimming and J lost 7 bases, with 15 bases between them. CDR1 SGHRS and CDR2 YFSETQ come from the germline V gene.

Sequencing used blood. The receptor comes from a woman of 80 years or more in good health. The chain employs TRBV5-1 and TRBJ2-1; TRBD2 might be the D (6 bases). As DNA, the CDR3 is TGCGCCAGCAGCTTGTGGGGGGTCAAAGGGAATGAGCAGTTCTTC. Protein sequence: CASSLWGVKGNEQFF.